Following are 25 T cell receptor beta chains from one sample sequenced in a study of CD8+ T cells in alopecia areata. Regarding treatment: oral pan-JAK inhibitor, 5-10 mg twice daily. The authors extracted RNA and reverse transcribed it into cDNA as the sequencing template. This table comes from immunoSEQ multiplex PCR, and its TCRdb copy is limited to in-frame clones, with some not included. The sample holds approximately 210,000 clones, 64% seen once. This sample comprised CD4+ T cells sorted from blood, obtained at week 4, from a patient treated with tofacitinib. The receptors shown here come from a human donor with alopecia areata.

This clone was seen a few times. Distinct nucleotide sequences in the sample also encode this CDR3. V and J are TRBV29-1 and TRBJ2-7; maybe TRBD1 (6 bases). This CDR3 spans 13 amino acids. Germline CDR1 reads SQVTM; CDR2 reads ANQGSEA. Deletions cut 5 bases from V and 3 bases from J, with 14 bases between. The CDR3 nucleotides read TGCAGCGTTTTGGACAGTCTCCTCTACGAGCAGTACTTC. Protein: CSVLDSLLYEQYF.

This sequence joins TRBV29-1 and TRBJ1-2; the match to TRBD1 covers 7 bases. J was trimmed by 8 bases and V by 7 bases; bases with no gene match: 10. Germline V gives CDR1 SQVTM, CDR2 ANQGSEA. The CDR3 length is 12 residues. The chain's CDR3 is CSEYRGGEGYTF. DNA for the CDR3: TGCAGCGAATACAGGGGCGGCGAAGGCTACACCTTC.

V is TRBV30 and J is TRBJ2-3; D remains unclear. V lost 0 bases and J 5 bases, leaving 6 bases between the germline ends. The CDR3 loop spans 12 amino acids. Germline V lookup: CDR1 GTSNPN, CDR2 SVGIG (reference sequence). The CDR3 sequence: CAWSVTGDTQYF. CDR3 sequence (DNA): TGTGCCTGGAGTGTGACCGGAGATACGCAGTATTTT.

The rearrangement joins TRBV4-1 to TRBJ1-2; 9 positions agree with TRBD1. The CDR3 has 16 amino acids. After removal of 1 base from V and 3 bases from J, the junction contained 6 bases not matched to a gene. Germline-derived CDR1 and CDR2 are MGHRA and YSYEKL. CDR3 nucleotide sequence: TGCGCCAGCAGCCAAGCCCCCGGGACAGGGCACTATGGCTACACCTTC. It is translated as CASSQAPGTGHYGYTF.

The CDR3 here is CASSKTGAYEQYF. CDR3 nucleotide sequence: TGTGCCAGCAGTAAGACAGGGGCCTACGAGCAGTACTTC. The chain links TRBV2 to TRBJ2-7; 8 bases fit TRBD1. The CDR3 runs to 13 residues. Per the germline V gene, CDR1 is SNHLY and CDR2 is FYNNEI. V lost 5 bases and J lost 2; bases outside the gene matches: 2.

In its sample, this clone was seen a few times. V gene TRBV5-1 combines with J gene TRBJ2-3; no clear D gene. Germline loops: CDR1 SGHRS, CDR2 YFSETQ. V was pared by 2 bases and J by 10 bases, with 14 bases between. CDR3 length: 13 residues. DNA for the CDR3: TGCGCCAGCAGCTTAAAGACGGATTCGGCGCAGTATTTT. Amino acids: CASSLKTDSAQYF.

The chain recombines TRBV7-9 with TRBJ2-2; tentative D call: TRBD1 (7 bases). The CDR3 sequence is 16 residues long. The germline CDR1 and CDR2 sequences are SEHNR and FQNEAQ (reference sequence). Trimming took 4 bases from V and 6 from J, leaving 18 bases between them. CDR3 loop: CASSSPGGGGPGELFF. The CDR3 coding sequence is TGTGCCAGCAGCTCCCCCGGAGGGGGCGGCCCCGGGGAGCTGTTTTTT.

Ten or more counts support this clone. This chain connects TRBV11-2 to TRBJ2-7; 12 bases fit TRBD1. From germline, CDR1 is SGHAT and CDR2 FQNNGV. The CDR3 contains 17 residues. Germline trimming cut 7 bases from V and 6 bases from J; bases unmatched to any gene: 16. The CDR3 loop reads CASTPGKGQGAPGEQYF. For the CDR3, the DNA is TGTGCCAGCACCCCGGGGAAGGGACAGGGGGCTCCGGGCGAGCAGTACTTC.

The chain uses TRBV7-2 and TRBJ2-7, with TRBD1 matching 8 bases. The CDR3 has 14 residues. V shed 5 bases and J 3 bases; nucleotides not matched to a gene: 6. CDR1 is SGHTA and CDR2 is FQGNSA in the germline V gene. CDR3 loop: CASSPDRDHYEQYF. The CDR3 region has the DNA TGTGCCAGCAGCCCGGACAGGGACCACTACGAGCAGTACTTC.

There are a few counts of this clone. The chain has TRBV7-8 and TRBJ2-2; TRBD2 agrees at 11 bases. Germline V gene data show CDR1 as SGHVS and CDR2 as FQNEAQ. Germline trimming cut 5 bases from V and 4 bases from J; bases unmatched to any gene: 6. The CDR3 has 16 amino acids. CDR3 loop: CASSRTSGGLTGELFF. The CDR3 coding sequence is TGTGCCAGCAGCCGTACTAGCGGGGGCCTCACCGGGGAGCTGTTTTTT.

This chain links TRBV4-1 with TRBJ2-7; no clear D. Deletions cut 3 bases from V and 4 bases from J, with 10 bases between. This CDR3 has 13 amino acids. Germline lookup yields CDR1 MGHRA and CDR2 YSYEKL. The CDR3 DNA reads TGCGCCAGCAGCCACACCCCTGGGTACGAGCAGTACTTC. Translated: CASSHTPGYEQYF.

The table lists this clone with a few counts. This sequence joins TRBV6-6 and TRBJ2-2, with D hard to call. Germline assignment: CDR1 MNHNY and CDR2 SVGAGI (reference sequence). The CDR3 contains 11 residues. The V end was cut by 6 bases, the J end by 3 bases, with 2 bases between. CDR3 DNA sequence: TGTGCCAGCAGACACACCGGGGAGCTGTTTTTT. Amino acids: CASRHTGELFF.

CDR3 DNA sequence: TGTGCCAGCAGTCGGACAGGGTCGTCCGAGCAGTACTTC. Translating gives CASSRTGSSEQYF. The chain carries TRBV7-6 and TRBJ2-7, with 8 bases fitting TRBD1. The germline CDR1 and CDR2 sequences are SGHVS and FNYEAQ. The CDR3 runs 13 residues. The V gene end was trimmed by 6 bases and the J gene end by 6 bases; junction bases not matched to a gene: 7.

A note on this clone: In the same sample, other DNA sequences code for this CDR3. The V and J genes are TRBV30 and TRBJ2-7; D uncertain. Trimming stripped 2 bases from V and 0 bases from J, with 2 bases between. The CDR3 covers 11 residues. From germline, CDR1 is GTSNPN and CDR2 SVGIG (reference sequence). The CDR3 here is CAWSNSYEQYF. DNA of the CDR3: TGTGCCTGGAGTAACTCCTACGAGCAGTACTTC. The full variable domain, its missing parts supplied by reference TRBV30 and TRBJ2-7, is SQTIHQWPATLVQPVGSPLSLECTVEGTSNPNLYWYRQAAGRGLQLLFYSVGIGQISSEVPQNLSASRPQDRQFILSSKKLLLSDSGFYLCAWSNSYEQYFGPGTRLTVT.

The chain combines TRBV7-8 with TRBJ1-5; D is unclear. CDR1 is SGHVS and CDR2 is FQNEAQ in the germline V gene. Deletions cut 5 bases from V and 0 bases from J, with 11 bases between. This CDR3 is built from 15 residues. CDR3 DNA sequence: TGTGCCAGCAGCGACACACTTTATAGCAATCAGCCCCAGCATTTT. Protein sequence: CASSDTLYSNQPQHF.

This clone was seen a handful of times. V is TRBV5-1 and J is TRBJ1-1; TRBD1 agrees at 7 bases. The CDR3 totals 15 residues. Unmatched junction bases numbered 5, after V lost 2 bases and J lost 1 base. Germline V gene lookup returns CDR1 SGHRS and CDR2 YFSETQ. The DNA for the CDR3 is TGCGCCAGCAGCTTATGGACAGGACAGAACACTGAAGCTTTCTTT. Translating it yields CASSLWTGQNTEAFF.

The chain employs TRBV28 and TRBJ2-5; a possible D gene is TRBD2 (5 bases). Trimming took 7 bases from V and 9 from J, leaving 12 bases between them. The CDR3 extends over 11 amino acids. Germline-derived CDR1 and CDR2 are MDHEN and SYDVKM. The CDR3 coding sequence is TGTGCCAGCAATACCCCGGGGTCCCAGTACTTC. The encoded protein is CASNTPGSQYF.

V and J are TRBV30 and TRBJ1-1; no clear D. V was trimmed by 5 bases and J by 1 base, leaving 11 bases between them. The germline V gene encodes CDR1 GTSNPN and CDR2 SVGIG (reference sequence). CDR3 length: 13 residues. The CDR3 DNA follows: TGTGCCTGGGCCCTGGCAGGGAACACTGAAGCTTTCTTT. It yields the protein CAWALAGNTEAFF.

The rearrangement joins TRBV5-5 to TRBJ2-2; TRBD1 might be the D (5 bases). The CDR3 is 15 amino acids. Germline CDR1 SGHKS, CDR2 YYEKEE (reference sequence). Trimming cost V 3 bases and J 6 bases, with 15 bases left between them. In nucleotides, the CDR3 is TGTGCCAGCAGCTCCGCTATCAGGGTATCCGGGGAGCTGTTTTTT. The encoded protein is CASSSAIRVSGELFF.

V gene TRBV6-5 combines with J gene TRBJ2-1; D is possibly TRBD2 (6 bases). Trimming shortened V by 6 bases and J by 10 bases, and 13 bases separated the two germline ends. The CDR3 is 12 amino acids. Germline V gene sequence: CDR1 MNHEY, CDR2 SVGAGI. CDR3: CASSQPAGEQFF. The CDR3 DNA follows: TGTGCCAGCAGCCAACCCGCGGGGGAGCAGTTCTTC.

The J gene is TRBJ1-5, the V gene TRBV29-1, with D perhaps matching TRBD1 (5 bases). Per the germline V gene, CDR1 is SQVTM and CDR2 is ANQGSEA. The CDR3 totals 15 residues. The V and J ends lost 3 bases and 0 bases respectively, with 12 bases between them. The CDR3 nucleotides are TGCAGCGTTGAGGTGGGGGGAGGTAGCAATCAGCCCCAGCATTTT. This gives the protein CSVEVGGGSNQPQHF.

The chain has TRBV5-6 and TRBJ2-7; tentatively, D is TRBD1 (5 bases). The germline gives CDR1 SGHDT, CDR2 YYEEEE. The CDR3 spans 15 residues. Deletions cut 4 bases from V and 0 bases from J, with 14 bases between. The CDR3 region has the DNA TGTGCCAGCAGCCGTGGTAGGGGTAGCTCCTACGAGCAGTACTTC. Translating gives CASSRGRGSSYEQYF.

J is TRBJ1-1 and V is TRBV4-2, with no clear D. There are 14 residues in the CDR3. The germline CDR1 and CDR2 sequences are LGHNA and YNFKEQ. Trimming removed 0 bases from V and 4 bases from J, with 9 bases in between. CDR3 in DNA: TGTGCCAGCAGCCAAGATGCCTGGGGCACTGAAGCTTTCTTT. Residues: CASSQDAWGTEAFF.

Concerning this clone itself: The same CDR3 can be traced to other DNA sequences in this sample. The CDR3 nucleotides are TGTGCCAGCAGCTTGCCAGGAGAGACCCAGTACTTC. Protein sequence: CASSLPGETQYF. The J gene is TRBJ2-5, the V gene TRBV5-6; D gene unclear. Trimming removed 1 base from V and 4 bases from J, with 5 bases in between. CDR1 SGHDT and CDR2 YYEEEE come from the germline V gene. The CDR3 length is 12 residues.

This chain connects TRBV4-3 to TRBJ1-1; D uncertain. Trimming took 1 base from V and 5 from J, leaving 8 bases between them. This CDR3 comprises 13 residues. Germline values: CDR1 LGHNA, CDR2 YSLEER. The CDR3 loop reads CASSQVGRTEAFF. The CDR3 DNA sequence: TGCGCCAGCAGCCAAGTTGGGCGGACTGAAGCTTTCTTT.